What follows are 21 T cell receptor beta chains derived from one specimen sequenced in a study of cytomegalovirus exposure and HLA in healthy donors. The study ran its PCR with 60 Vbeta and 13 Jbeta primers. TCRdb keeps only in-frame clones here, not all; method: immunoSEQ multiplex PCR. Of fewer than 250,000 clones in the sample, 82% are singletons; the top ten hold around 6%. Sequencing was done on a sample of PBMCs. All receptors come from a man between 40 and 49 years old in good health and CMV-seropositive.

This clone has only one observation. The chain carries TRBV12-5 and TRBJ1-5, with TRBD1 matching 7 bases. Looked up from germline, CDR1 is LGHNT and CDR2 is FRNRAP. V was clipped by 5 bases and J by 5 bases; unmatched bases: 6. CDR3 length: 14 residues. In DNA form, the CDR3 reads TGTGCTAGTGGTCCGGACAGGAGTTATCAGCCCCAGCATTTT. It encodes CASGPDRSYQPQHF.

The CDR3 coding sequence is TGTGCCAGCAGTTTAGCGGGTAGAACCGGGGAGCTGTTTTTT. It yields the protein CASSLAGRTGELFF. V is TRBV27 and J is TRBJ2-2, with D perhaps matching TRBD2 (5 bases). Germline loops: CDR1 MNHEY, CDR2 SMNVEV (reference sequence). V lost 2 bases and J 5 bases, leaving 9 bases between the germline ends. The CDR3 is 14 amino acids.

The V gene is TRBV2, the J gene TRBJ2-3, with 11 bases matching TRBD2. With 2 bases clipped from V and 4 bases from J, the junction kept 5 bases outside the gene matches. This CDR3 is built from 16 residues. Germline V gives CDR1 SNHLY, CDR2 FYNNEI. The CDR3 sequence: CASSELTSGVADTQYF. The CDR3 DNA reads as TGTGCCAGCAGTGAACTGACTAGCGGGGTGGCAGATACGCAGTATTTT.

This chain uses TRBV5-1 with TRBJ2-1, with 11 bases identical to TRBD2. V shed 6 bases and J 4 bases; nucleotides not matched to a gene: 3. This CDR3 is built from 14 residues. Germline V gene lookup returns CDR1 SGHRS and CDR2 YFSETQ. The CDR3 DNA reads TGCGCCAGCAACCTAGCGGGAGGATACAATGAGCAGTTCTTC. It is translated as CASNLAGGYNEQFF.

The chain recombines TRBV18 with TRBJ1-1, with D perhaps matching TRBD1 (6 bases). In germline, CDR1 is KGHSH, CDR2 LQKENI. V dropped 6 bases and J dropped 5 bases, with 13 bases sitting between them. This CDR3 has 13 amino acids. The CDR3 loop reads CASSGALGTEAFF. The DNA for the CDR3 is TGTGCCAGCTCGGGGGCCCTGGGTACTGAAGCTTTCTTT.

This clone was counted a few times. The CDR3 is CASSSPRQETSYNEQFF. In nucleotides, the CDR3 is TGTGCCAGCAGCTCCCCCCGACAGGAAACTTCCTACAATGAGCAGTTCTTC. V gene TRBV13 combines with J gene TRBJ2-1; weak D call: TRBD1 (6 bases). The CDR3 spans 17 residues. Trimming cost V 4 bases and J 1 base, with 17 bases left between them. Germline V CDR1 and CDR2: PRHDT, FYEKMQ (reference sequence).

The chain has TRBV19 and TRBJ2-2; D may be TRBD1 (6 bases). The CDR3 consists of 19 residues. V shed 1 base and J shed 7 bases, with 25 bases lying between them. Germline V gives CDR1 LNHDA, CDR2 SQIVND (reference sequence). CDR3 nucleotide sequence: TGTGCCAGTAGTATAGGCTGGACAGTTACCCCTGACACGGGCGGGGAGCTGTTTTTT. It translates to CASSIGWTVTPDTGGELFF.

This clone turned up a few times. In nucleotides, the CDR3 is TGCAGCGTTTACAGGGATTTTAACTATGGCTACACCTTC. Translation gives CSVYRDFNYGYTF. This chain links TRBV29-1 with TRBJ1-2; the D gene is possibly TRBD1 (6 bases). Germline V gene sequence: CDR1 SQVTM, CDR2 ANQGSEA. Trimming took 5 bases from V and 1 from J, leaving 11 bases between them. The CDR3 is made up of 13 amino acids.

The count of this clone is one. V usage is TRBV30 and J usage is TRBJ1-5, with 7 bases identical to TRBD1. V lost 0 bases, J lost 1 base, and 3 bases stayed unmatched. Germline CDR1 is GTSNPN and CDR2 is SVGIG (reference sequence). CDR3 size: 15 residues. This CDR3 reads CAWSVTGRSNQPQHF. Here the CDR3 DNA reads TGTGCCTGGAGTGTGACAGGGAGAAGCAATCAGCCCCAGCATTTT.

The chain is built from TRBV6-5 and TRBJ2-1; TRBD2 aligns across 13 bases. The CDR3 covers 16 residues. CDR1 is MNHEY and CDR2 is SVGAGI in the germline V gene. Trimming cost V 4 bases and J 10 bases; bases outside gene matches: 10. The CDR3 sequence is CASSSQRRLAGGEQFF. The CDR3 nucleotides are TGTGCCAGCAGTTCCCAACGACGACTAGCGGGAGGAGAGCAGTTCTTC.

This clone was counted only a few times. J is TRBJ2-3 and V is TRBV6-5; tentative D call: TRBD1 (6 bases). This CDR3 region has 13 residues. Trimming removed 4 bases from V and 1 base from J, with 6 bases in between. Germline-derived CDR1 and CDR2 are MNHEY and SVGAGI. CDR3 DNA sequence: TGTGCCAGCAGTTCAGGGGGCACAGATACGCAGTATTTT. This translates into CASSSGGTDTQYF.

The chain combines TRBV28 with TRBJ1-1; no firm D call. Trimming took off 2 bases at V and 5 bases at J, with 6 bases between the two ends. Germline V CDR1 and CDR2: MDHEN, SYDVKM. The CDR3 runs 12 residues. The CDR3 DNA sequence: TGTGCCAGCAGTTTACCCCAGACTGAAGCTTTCTTT. It codes for CASSLPQTEAFF.

This clone has a count of ten or more. The chain combines TRBV5-1 with TRBJ1-1; TRBD1 agrees at 7 bases. The CDR3 is made up of 12 amino acids. Germline assignment: CDR1 SGHRS and CDR2 YFSETQ. The V gene end was trimmed by 4 bases and the J gene end by 7 bases; junction bases not matched to a gene: 4. In DNA form, the CDR3 reads TGCGCCAGCAGCCGGGACAGCTTTGAAGCTTTCTTT. The encoded protein is CASSRDSFEAFF.

The chain combines TRBV5-1 with TRBJ2-1; 10 nucleotides line up with TRBD2. The germline V gene has CDR1 SGHRS and CDR2 YFSETQ. This CDR3 has 16 residues. The J segment lost 3 bases and the V segment lost 2 bases, leaving 5 bases of the junction unmatched. CDR3 amino acids: CASSFVAGGNYNEQFF. CDR3 sequence (DNA): TGCGCCAGCAGCTTCGTAGCGGGAGGAAACTACAATGAGCAGTTCTTC.

This clone has more than one count but fewer than ten. The V and J genes are TRBV25-1 and TRBJ1-4, with a tentative D call TRBD1 (6 bases). Trimming removed 1 base from V and 7 bases from J, with 13 bases in between. Germline V gene sequence: CDR1 MGHDK, CDR2 SYGVNS. There are 15 residues in the CDR3. The CDR3 loop reads CASSEWDIGSEKLFF. As DNA, the CDR3 is TGTGCCAGCAGTGAATGGGACATCGGTAGTGAAAAACTGTTTTTT.

The chain recombines TRBV5-4 with TRBJ2-5; tentative D call: TRBD2 (5 bases). V was trimmed by 5 bases and J by 5 bases, leaving 19 bases between them. The CDR3 consists of 15 residues. Per germline, CDR1 SGHNT and CDR2 YYREEE (reference sequence). CDR3 in amino acids: CASSSSRTGYETQYF. CDR3 coding DNA: TGTGCCAGCAGTTCCTCGCGTACGGGGTATGAGACCCAGTACTTC.

The chain has TRBV7-9 and TRBJ1-5; no clear D gene. V was trimmed by 1 base and J by 5 bases, leaving 9 bases between them. This CDR3 spans 14 amino acids. Germline values: CDR1 SEHNR, CDR2 FQNEAQ (reference sequence). The CDR3 nucleotides read TGTGCCAGCAGCTTAGGTCCAGAGGATCAGCCCCAGCATTTT. Residues: CASSLGPEDQPQHF.

This clone was counted a single time. The V gene is TRBV4-1, the J gene TRBJ2-7; possibly TRBD2 for D (6 bases). CDR1 is MGHRA, CDR2 YSYEKL, per germline. Trimming left V 0 bases short and J 1 base short, with 16 bases between. The CDR3 has 17 amino acids. The CDR3 bases are TGCGCCAGCAGCCAAGAAATCCGGGACTCTATATCCTACGAGCAGTACTTC. Translating it yields CASSQEIRDSISYEQYF.

This clone appeared a few times. The genes are TRBV4-2 and TRBJ2-5; a possible D gene is TRBD2 (5 bases). The CDR3 loop spans 14 amino acids. Per germline, CDR1 LGHNA and CDR2 YNFKEQ. The V end lost 3 bases, the J end lost 4 bases, and 12 bases lay between the germline ends. In nucleotides, the CDR3 is TGTGCCAGCAGCCATCGTCTAGCCCTAGAGACCCAGTACTTC. As protein: CASSHRLALETQYF.

The chain is built from TRBV5-1 and TRBJ2-3; a weak D match, TRBD2 (6 bases). CDR1 SGHRS and CDR2 YFSETQ come from the germline V gene. The CDR3 runs 15 residues. Trimming stripped 5 bases from V and 0 bases from J, with 13 bases between. This chain's CDR3 is CASSSRDSSTDTQYF. In DNA, the CDR3 is TGCGCCAGCAGTTCCCGGGACTCGAGCACAGATACGCAGTATTTT.

Comment on this clone: An end of the junction differs from the germline gene, which may be a read error. The chain employs TRBV5-6 and TRBJ2-7; possibly TRBD2 for D (5 bases). The CDR3 totals 14 residues. The germline CDR1 and CDR2 sequences are SGHDT and YYEEEE. CDR3: CASSLRLAHYEQYF. The DNA for the CDR3 is TGTGCTAGCAGCTTGCGTCTAGCTCACTACGAGCAGTACTTC.